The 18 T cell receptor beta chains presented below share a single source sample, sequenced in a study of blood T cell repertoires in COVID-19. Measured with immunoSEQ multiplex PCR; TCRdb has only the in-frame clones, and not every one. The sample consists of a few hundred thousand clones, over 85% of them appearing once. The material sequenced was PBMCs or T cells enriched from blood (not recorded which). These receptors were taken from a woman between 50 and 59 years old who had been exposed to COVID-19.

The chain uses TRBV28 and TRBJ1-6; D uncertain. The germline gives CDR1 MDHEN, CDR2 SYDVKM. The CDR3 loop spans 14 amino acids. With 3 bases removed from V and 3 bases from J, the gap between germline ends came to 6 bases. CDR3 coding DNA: TGTGCCAGCAGTTTCCCTTACTATAATTCACCCCTCCACTTT. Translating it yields CASSFPYYNSPLHF.

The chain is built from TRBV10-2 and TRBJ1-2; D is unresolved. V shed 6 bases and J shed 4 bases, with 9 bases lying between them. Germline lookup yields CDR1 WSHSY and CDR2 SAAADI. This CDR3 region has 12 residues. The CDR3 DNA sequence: TGCGCCAGCAGCCCCGGGATCTATGGCTACACCTTC. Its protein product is CASSPGIYGYTF.

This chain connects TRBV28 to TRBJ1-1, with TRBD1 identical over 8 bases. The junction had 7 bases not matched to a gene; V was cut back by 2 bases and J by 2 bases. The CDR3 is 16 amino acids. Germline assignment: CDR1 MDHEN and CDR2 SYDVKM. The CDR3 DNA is TGTGCCAGCAGTTTAGGGACAGGCAGGACAAACACTGAAGCTTTCTTT. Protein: CASSLGTGRTNTEAFF.

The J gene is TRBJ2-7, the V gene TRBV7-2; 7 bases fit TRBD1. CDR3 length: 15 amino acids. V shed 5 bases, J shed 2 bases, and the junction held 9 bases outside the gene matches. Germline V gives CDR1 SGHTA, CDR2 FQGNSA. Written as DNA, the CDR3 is TGTGCCAGCAGCCCACGGACAGGCCAAACCTACGAGCAGTACTTC. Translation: CASSPRTGQTYEQYF.

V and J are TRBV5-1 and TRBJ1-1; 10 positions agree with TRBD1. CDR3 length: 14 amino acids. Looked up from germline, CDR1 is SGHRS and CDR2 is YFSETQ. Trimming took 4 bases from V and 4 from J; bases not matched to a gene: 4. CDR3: CASSADRGVTEAFF. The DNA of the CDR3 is TGCGCCAGCAGCGCGGACAGGGGGGTCACTGAAGCTTTCTTT.

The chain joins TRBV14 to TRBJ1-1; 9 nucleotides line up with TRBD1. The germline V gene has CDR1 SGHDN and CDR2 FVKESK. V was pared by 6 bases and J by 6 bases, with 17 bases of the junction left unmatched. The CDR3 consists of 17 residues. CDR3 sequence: CASSQGWTGEHFAEAFF. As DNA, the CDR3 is TGTGCCAGCAGTCAGGGGTGGACAGGGGAACACTTCGCTGAAGCTTTCTTT.

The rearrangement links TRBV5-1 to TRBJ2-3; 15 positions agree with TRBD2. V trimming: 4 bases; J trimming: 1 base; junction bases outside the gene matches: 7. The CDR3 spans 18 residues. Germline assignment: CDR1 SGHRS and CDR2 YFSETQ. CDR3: CASSTGLAGGQGTDTQYF. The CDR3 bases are TGCGCCAGCAGCACGGGACTAGCGGGGGGCCAAGGCACAGATACGCAGTATTTT.

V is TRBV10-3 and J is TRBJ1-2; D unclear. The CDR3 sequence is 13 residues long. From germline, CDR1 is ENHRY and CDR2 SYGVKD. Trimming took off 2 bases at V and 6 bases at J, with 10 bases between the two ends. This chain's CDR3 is CAISEAARDGYTF. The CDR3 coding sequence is TGTGCCATCAGTGAGGCTGCGCGGGATGGCTACACCTTC.

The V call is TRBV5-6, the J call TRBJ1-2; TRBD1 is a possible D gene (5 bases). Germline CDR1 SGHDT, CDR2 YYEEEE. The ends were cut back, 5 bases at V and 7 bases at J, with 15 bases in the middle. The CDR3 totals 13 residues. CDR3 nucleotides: TGTGCCAGCAGAGGGCTGGGGGGAGGTGGCTACACCTTC. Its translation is CASRGLGGGGYTF.

Here the CDR3 DNA reads TGTGCCAGCAGCGTACCGGGAATCCAAGAGACCCAGTACTTC. Its protein product is CASSVPGIQETQYF. The chain employs TRBV3-1 (or the pseudogene TRBV3-2) and TRBJ2-5; D possibly corresponds to TRBD2 (5 bases). Germline-derived CDR1 and CDR2 are LGHDT and YNNKEL (reference sequence). Deletions cut 5 bases from V and 1 base from J, with 11 bases between. CDR3 length: 14 amino acids.

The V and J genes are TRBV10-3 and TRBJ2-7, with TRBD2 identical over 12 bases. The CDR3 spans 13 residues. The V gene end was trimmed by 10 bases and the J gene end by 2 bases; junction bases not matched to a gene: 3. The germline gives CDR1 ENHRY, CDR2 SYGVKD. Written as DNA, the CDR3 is TGTGCCACACCTAGCGGGGGGGCCTACGAGCAGTACTTC. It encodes CATPSGGAYEQYF.

The CDR3 DNA follows: TGCGCCAGCAGCAGACAGGACAGGGGTTCCTACGAGCAGTACTTC. It yields the protein CASSRQDRGSYEQYF. The rearrangement uses TRBV5-1 and TRBJ2-7, with 9 bases aligning to TRBD1. The CDR3 is 15 residues long. Germline V gene data show CDR1 as SGHRS and CDR2 as YFSETQ. Trimming at V came to 4 bases and at J to 1 base, leaving 6 bases not matched to a gene.

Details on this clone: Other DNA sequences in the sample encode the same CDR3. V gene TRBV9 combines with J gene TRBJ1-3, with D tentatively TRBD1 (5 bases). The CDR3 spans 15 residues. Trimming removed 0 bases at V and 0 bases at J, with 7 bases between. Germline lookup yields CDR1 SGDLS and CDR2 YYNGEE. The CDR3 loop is CASSVGDSSGNTIYF. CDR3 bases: TGTGCCAGCAGCGTAGGAGACAGCTCTGGAAACACCATATATTTT.

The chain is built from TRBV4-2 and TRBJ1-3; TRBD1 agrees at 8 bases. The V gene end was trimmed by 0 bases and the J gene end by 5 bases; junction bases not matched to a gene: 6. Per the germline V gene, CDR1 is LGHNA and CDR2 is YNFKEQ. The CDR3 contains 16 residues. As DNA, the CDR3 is TGTGCCAGCAGCCAAGAGGCCAGGGGGCAGAGAAACACCATATATTTT. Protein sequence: CASSQEARGQRNTIYF.

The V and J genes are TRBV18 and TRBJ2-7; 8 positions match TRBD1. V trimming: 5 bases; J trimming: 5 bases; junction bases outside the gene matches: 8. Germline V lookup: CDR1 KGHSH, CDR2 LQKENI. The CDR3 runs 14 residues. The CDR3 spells CASSATGDRNEQYF. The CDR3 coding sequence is TGTGCCAGCTCAGCGACAGGGGATCGGAACGAGCAGTACTTC.

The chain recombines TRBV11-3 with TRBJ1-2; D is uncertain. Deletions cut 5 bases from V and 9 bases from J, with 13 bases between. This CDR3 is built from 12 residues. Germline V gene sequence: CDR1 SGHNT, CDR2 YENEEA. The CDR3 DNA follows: TGTGCCAGCAGCCCCCCGGGTCTCCGCTACACCTTC. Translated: CASSPPGLRYTF.

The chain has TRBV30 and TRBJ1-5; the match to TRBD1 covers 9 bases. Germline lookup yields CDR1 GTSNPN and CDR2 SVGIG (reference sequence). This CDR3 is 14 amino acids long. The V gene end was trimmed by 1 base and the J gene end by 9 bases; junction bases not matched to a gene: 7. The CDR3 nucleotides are TGTGCCTGGAGTGAGGGACAGGGCATAGGGCCCCAGCATTTT. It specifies CAWSEGQGIGPQHF.

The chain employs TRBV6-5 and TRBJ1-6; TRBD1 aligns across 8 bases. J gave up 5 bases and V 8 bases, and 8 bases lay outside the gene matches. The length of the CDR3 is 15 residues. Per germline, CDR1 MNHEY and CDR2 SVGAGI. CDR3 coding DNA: TGTGCCAGCGGCTACCAGGGGGCACATAATTCACCCCTCCACTTT. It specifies CASGYQGAHNSPLHF.